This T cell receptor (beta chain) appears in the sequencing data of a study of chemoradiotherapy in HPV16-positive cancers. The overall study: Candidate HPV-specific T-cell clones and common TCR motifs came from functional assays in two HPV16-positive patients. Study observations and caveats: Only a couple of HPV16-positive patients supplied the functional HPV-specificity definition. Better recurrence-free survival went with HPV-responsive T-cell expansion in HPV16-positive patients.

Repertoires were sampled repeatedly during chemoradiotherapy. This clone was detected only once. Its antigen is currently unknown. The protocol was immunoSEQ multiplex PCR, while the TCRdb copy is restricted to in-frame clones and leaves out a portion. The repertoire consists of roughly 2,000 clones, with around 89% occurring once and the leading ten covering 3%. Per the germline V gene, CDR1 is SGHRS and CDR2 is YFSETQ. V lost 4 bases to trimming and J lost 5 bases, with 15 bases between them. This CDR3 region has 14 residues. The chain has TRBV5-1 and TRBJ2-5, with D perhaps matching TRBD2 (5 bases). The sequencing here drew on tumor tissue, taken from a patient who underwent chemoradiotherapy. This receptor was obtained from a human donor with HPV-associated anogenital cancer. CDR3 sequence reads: CASSPGWGTETQYF. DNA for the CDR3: TGCGCCAGCAGCCCGGGGTGGGGAACCGAGACCCAGTACTTC. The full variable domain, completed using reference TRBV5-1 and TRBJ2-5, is KAGVTQTPRYLIKTRGQQVTLSCSPISGHRSVSWYQQTPGQGLQFLFEYFSETQRNKGNFPGRFSGRQFSNSRSEMNVSTLELGDSALYLCASSPGWGTETQYFGPGTRLLVL.